This is a list of T cell receptor beta chains from one sample in a study of cytomegalovirus exposure and HLA in healthy donors. Some clones are missing from TCRdb's copy, which holds only in-frame ones; the method was immunoSEQ multiplex PCR. This table has about 150,000 clones, 86% appearing once. Sample: PBMCs. The source of these receptors is a man in his late teens or twenties in good health and CMV-seropositive. CDR3s include the opening cysteine and the closing phenylalanine or tryptophan. D genes are given only for firm matches. Size values are once, few and many counts, or a class for expanded clones, and some rows have none.

v_call: TRBV10-2
d_call: .
clone_size: few
j_call: TRBJ1-2
cdr3_length: 15
cdr3_aa: CASSESTQAADGYTF
cdr3_nt: TGCGCCAGCAGTGAGTCAACACAGGCCGCGGACGGCTACACCTTC

v_call: TRBV4-3
d_call: TRBD2
clone_size: .
j_call: TRBJ2-5
cdr3_length: 19
cdr3_aa: CASSQHLVASGGTAETQYF
cdr3_nt: TGCGCCAGCAGCCAACACCTGGTGGCTAGCGGGGGGACTGCGGAGACCCAGTACTTC

v_call: TRBV27
d_call: .
clone_size: .
j_call: TRBJ2-7
cdr3_length: 12
cdr3_aa: CASRGQPYEQYF
cdr3_nt: TGTGCCAGCAGAGGACAGCCCTACGAGCAGTACTTC

v_call: TRBV4-1
d_call: .
clone_size: .
j_call: TRBJ2-1
cdr3_length: 12
cdr3_aa: CASSHIRDEQFF
cdr3_nt: TGCGCCAGCAGCCATATCAGGGATGAGCAGTTCTTC

v_call: TRBV18
d_call: TRBD1
clone_size: .
j_call: TRBJ1-1
cdr3_length: 15
cdr3_aa: CASSPGQGGNTEAFF
cdr3_nt: TGTGCCAGCTCACCGGGACAGGGAGGGAACACTGAAGCTTTCTTT

v_call: TRBV7-2
d_call: TRBD1
clone_size: once
j_call: TRBJ1-2
cdr3_length: 17
cdr3_aa: CASSLPPGQGAYHGYTF
cdr3_nt: TGTGCCAGCAGCTTACCTCCGGGACAGGGGGCATATCATGGCTACACCTTC

v_call: TRBV19
d_call: .
clone_size: .
j_call: TRBJ2-5
cdr3_length: 15
cdr3_aa: CASSKEGHLQETQYF
cdr3_nt: TGTGCCAGTAGTAAGGAAGGACACCTTCAAGAGACCCAGTACTTC

v_call: TRBV6-5
d_call: TRBD2
clone_size: .
j_call: TRBJ2-1
cdr3_length: 16
cdr3_aa: CASSYKGGRKVNEQFF
cdr3_nt: TGTGCCAGCAGTTACAAGGGCGGGAGAAAGGTCAATGAGCAGTTCTTC

v_call: TRBV7-9
d_call: TRBD1
clone_size: .
j_call: TRBJ2-1
cdr3_length: 14
cdr3_aa: CASWRQGSYNEQFF
cdr3_nt: TGTGCCAGCTGGCGACAGGGAAGCTACAATGAGCAGTTCTTC

v_call: TRBV5-1
d_call: TRBD2
clone_size: .
j_call: TRBJ2-1
cdr3_length: 15
cdr3_aa: CASREVDSGGSTQFF
cdr3_nt: TGCGCCAGCAGGGAGGTGGATAGCGGGGGATCTACCCAGTTCTTC

v_call: TRBV6-5
d_call: TRBD2
clone_size: .
j_call: TRBJ2-3
cdr3_length: 15
cdr3_aa: CASSYGTSSTDTQYF
cdr3_nt: TGTGCCAGCAGTTACGGGACTAGCAGCACAGATACGCAGTATTTT

v_call: TRBV6-5
d_call: .
clone_size: .
j_call: TRBJ1-1
cdr3_length: 14
cdr3_aa: CATWRGRGDTEAFF
cdr3_nt: TGTGCGACCTGGCGAGGGAGGGGGGACACTGAAGCTTTCTTT

v_call: TRBV7-2
d_call: .
clone_size: once
j_call: TRBJ2-1
cdr3_length: 14
cdr3_aa: CASSLRPLRDEQFF
cdr3_nt: TGTGCCAGCAGCTTAAGGCCCCTCAGGGATGAGCAGTTCTTC

v_call: TRBV11-2
d_call: TRBD2
clone_size: .
j_call: TRBJ2-2
cdr3_length: 19
cdr3_aa: CASSLALAGGYPSTGELFF
cdr3_nt: TGTGCCAGCAGCTTAGCACTAGCGGGAGGCTACCCGAGCACCGGGGAGCTGTTTTTT

v_call: TRBV18
d_call: .
clone_size: .
j_call: TRBJ1-6
cdr3_length: 15
cdr3_aa: CASSLEGTDDSPLHF
cdr3_nt: TGTGCCAGCTCCCTCGAGGGGACTGACGATTCACCCCTCCACTTT

v_call: TRBV4-1
d_call: TRBD2
clone_size: .
j_call: TRBJ2-1
cdr3_length: 14
cdr3_aa: CASREPGLYNEQFF
cdr3_nt: TGCGCCAGCAGAGAACCGGGACTATACAATGAGCAGTTCTTC

v_call: TRBV19
d_call: .
clone_size: .
j_call: TRBJ1-5
cdr3_length: 12
cdr3_aa: CASRSLDQPQHF
cdr3_nt: TGTGCCAGTCGCAGTCTCGATCAGCCCCAGCATTTT

v_call: TRBV25-1
d_call: .
clone_size: few
j_call: TRBJ1-2
cdr3_length: 12
cdr3_aa: CASSGGDYGYTF
cdr3_nt: TGTGCCAGCAGCGGGGGGGACTATGGCTACACCTTC

v_call: TRBV5-4
d_call: TRBD1
clone_size: .
j_call: TRBJ2-1
cdr3_length: 13
cdr3_aa: CASSLTGQDEQFF
cdr3_nt: TGTGCCAGCAGCTTGACAGGACAGGATGAGCAGTTCTTC

v_call: TRBV5-1
d_call: TRBD2
clone_size: .
j_call: TRBJ2-1
cdr3_length: 16
cdr3_aa: CASSRTSGGTLDEQFF
cdr3_nt: TGCGCCAGCAGCAGGACTAGCGGGGGGACCCTAGATGAGCAGTTCTTC

v_call: TRBV13
d_call: .
clone_size: .
j_call: TRBJ2-5
cdr3_length: 15
cdr3_aa: CASSWQRASQETQYF
cdr3_nt: TGTGCCAGCAGCTGGCAGCGGGCCTCCCAAGAGACCCAGTACTTC

v_call: TRBV6-5
d_call: .
clone_size: .
j_call: TRBJ2-3
cdr3_length: 14
cdr3_aa: CASSSGGGTDTQYF
cdr3_nt: TGTGCCAGTTCCAGCGGCGGAGGGACAGATACGCAGTATTTT